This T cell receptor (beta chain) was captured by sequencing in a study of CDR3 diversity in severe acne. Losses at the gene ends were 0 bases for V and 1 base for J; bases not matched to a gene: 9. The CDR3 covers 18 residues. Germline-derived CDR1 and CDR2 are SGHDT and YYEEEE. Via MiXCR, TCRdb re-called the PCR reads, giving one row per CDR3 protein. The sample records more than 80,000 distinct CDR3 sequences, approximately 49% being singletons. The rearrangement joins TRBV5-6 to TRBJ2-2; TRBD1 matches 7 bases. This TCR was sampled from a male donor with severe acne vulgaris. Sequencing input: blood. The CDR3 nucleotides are TGTGCCAGCAGCTTGGAGAGGGGGCTTATAGTGAACACCGGGGAGCTGTTTTTT. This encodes CASSLERGLIVNTGELFF.